The present T cell receptor beta chain was sequenced within a study of blood T cell repertoires in COVID-19 (TCRdb year 2020). Background for the entire study: Samples covering the acute and convalescent phases of COVID-19 were provided by collaborators in the United States, Italy and Spain. The prospective study material was composed of cDNA or gDNA derived from T cells, B-cell-depleted T cells, or PBMCs. The dataset comprised deeply sampled blood TCRbeta repertoires from subjects exposed to, actively infected with, or recovered from COVID-19. A freely available public database, intended as a resource for researchers studying the immune response to SARS-CoV-2, is where the repertoires were released. Samples came from the ongoing ImmuneRACE study (first 160 participants) plus 1,254 subjects from 6 global collaborators. A de-identified subject ID, COVID-19 status, age in years and sex were almost always included in the sample metadata. Where HLA class I and class II types were available, the types were taken from metadata supplied by the sample provider, not from assay-based typing. What the research found in general, with its limitations: The quantity of clinical and demographic metadata differed by source and by participant and was supplied without curation.

Participants in the prospective study were aged roughly 18 to 89 years, lived in over 20 United States geographic areas, and enrolled through a virtual design. To assign participants to cohorts, the prospective study relied on clinical history that participants themselves reported in a screening survey and a study questionnaire. Recovered participants in ImmuneRACE Cohort 3 were defined by two consecutive negative NP/OP PCR tests, clearance by a healthcare professional, or resolution of symptoms. Mobile phlebotomists in the prospective study collected whole blood, serum and a nasopharyngeal or oropharyngeal swab from every participant. Additional blood draws and questionnaires over a 2-month period could optionally be provided by prospective study participants. Blood samples from the prospective study were shipped frozen or at room temperature prior to DNA extraction. V lost 1 base and J lost 7 bases; the stretch between them is 14 bases long. The CDR3 contains 15 residues, cysteine and phenylalanine counted. Only the CDR3 part of the read is kept: 45 bases, read in frame from the first base. CDR1 and CDR2, looked up from the germline V gene, are MGHRA and YSYEKL.

With regard to this clone: Its antigen has not been determined. Base qualities are not provided; no much larger clone lies one nucleotide away.

TCRbeta CDR3 regions were amplified from genomic DNA by means of the immunoSEQ Assay, a bias-controlled multiplex PCR. On the authors' methods: Nucleated cell counts per sample were estimated from amplification of reference gene primers within the assay. Sequence reads were collapsed and filtered to measure the absolute abundance of every unique TCRbeta CDR3 rearrangement. For each sample, productive Simpson clonality was calculated by taking the square root of Simpson's diversity index across productive rearrangements. Imported from immuneACCESS, the table was reduced by TCRdb to in-frame sequences with V and J called. These copies leave out some clones; in studies compared against another copy, an unresolved V gene accounts for under half, and the cause of the remainder is not known. V, J and clone size derive from that table, while D and trimming were established from the DNA sequence. The sample table contains roughly 330,000 clones; only one count was recorded for 70% to 90% of them. The top ten clones comprise about 10% of the sample.

The chain is encoded by TRBV4-1 joined to TRBJ1-5; the D segment cannot be called with confidence. The clonotype comes from a woman under 30 who had recovered from COVID-19. The specimen sequenced was PBMCs or T cells enriched from blood (not recorded which). CDR3 reads: CASSQGEGSRQPQHF. The nucleotides read TGCGCCAGCAGCCAAGGGGAGGGCTCGCGACAGCCCCAGCATTTT.